The subject of this entry is one T cell receptor beta chain. This record belongs to a study of blood T cell repertoires in COVID-19. Study overall: The samples span acute and convalescent COVID-19 from the United States, Italy and Spain. PBMCs, B-cell-depleted T cells, or T cells provided the cDNA or gDNA that made up the material.

J was trimmed by 2 bases and V by 3 bases; bases with no gene match: 11. The CDR3 loop spans 18 amino acids. Germline-derived CDR1 and CDR2 are KGHSH and LQKENI. Original analysis: Reference gene primer amplification gave estimated nucleated cell counts. Libraries were prepared by immunoSEQ multiplex PCR; TCRdb keeps only in-frame clonotypes and omits some of them. That table furnishes V, J and clone size, whereas the DNA furnished D and trimming. The sample consists of around 130,000 clones, roughly 77% of them appearing once. The source material was peripheral blood. The TCR sequence derives from a man in his sixties with active or convalescent COVID-19. V is TRBV18 and J is TRBJ1-2; 11 positions match TRBD1. The CDR3 protein is CASSPIGQGATANYGYTF. The CDR3 DNA sequence: TGTGCCAGCTCACCGATCGGACAGGGGGCGACGGCAAACTATGGCTACACCTTC.